The entry below gives a single TCR beta chain sequence along with its context. This record belongs to a study of blood T cell repertoires in COVID-19. Study-wide background: Acute and convalescent COVID-19 samples came from the United States, Italy and Spain.

Seattle's enrolled individuals joined amid active infection and were then monitored longitudinally. Per germline, CDR1 KGHDR and CDR2 SFDVKD. V lost 5 bases, J lost 6 bases, and 10 bases lay in between. The CDR3 contains 13 residues. Authors' data handling: Amplified reference gene primers provided the basis for estimating nucleated cell counts. Assay: immunoSEQ multiplex PCR; the TCRdb copy retains only in-frame clones and omits some. V and J calls and clone size are given by that table; D and trimming were obtained from the DNA. The data hold some 200,000 clones, with 84% observed a single time. The sequence came from a woman aged 70-85 years with COVID-19, enrolled during active disease. This chain joins TRBV24-1 and TRBJ2-1, with D unresolved. Sequenced input: peripheral blood. CDR3 nucleotides: TGTGCCACCAGTGCCTATTTAGTCAATGAGCAGTTCTTC. As protein: CATSAYLVNEQFF.